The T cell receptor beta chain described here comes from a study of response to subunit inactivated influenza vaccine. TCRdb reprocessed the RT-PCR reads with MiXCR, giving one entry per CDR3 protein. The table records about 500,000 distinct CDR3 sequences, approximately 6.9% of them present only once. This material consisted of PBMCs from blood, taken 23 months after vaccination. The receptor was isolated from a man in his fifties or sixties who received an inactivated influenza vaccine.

The CDR3 reads CASSEFLASYEQYF. The CDR3 DNA sequence: TGTGCCAGCAGCGAGTTTCTAGCCTCCTACGAGCAGTACTTC. The rearrangement uses TRBV7-2 and TRBJ2-7; a weak D match, TRBD2 (5 bases). V gave up 5 bases and J gave up 0 bases, with 11 bases separating them. This CDR3 comprises 14 residues. Looked up from germline, CDR1 is SGHTA and CDR2 is FQGNSA.